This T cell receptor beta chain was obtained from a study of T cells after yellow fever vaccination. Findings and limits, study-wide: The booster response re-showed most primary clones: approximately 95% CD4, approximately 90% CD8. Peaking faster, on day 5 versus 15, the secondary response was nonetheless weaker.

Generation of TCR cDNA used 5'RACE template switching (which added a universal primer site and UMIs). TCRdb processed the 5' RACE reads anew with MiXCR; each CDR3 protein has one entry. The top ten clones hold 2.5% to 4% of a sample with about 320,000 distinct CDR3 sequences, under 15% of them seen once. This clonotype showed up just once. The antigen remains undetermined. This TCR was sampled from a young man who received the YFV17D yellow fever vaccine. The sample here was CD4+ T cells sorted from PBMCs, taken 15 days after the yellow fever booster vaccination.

The CDR3 protein is CASSHASGGNNEQFF. In DNA form, the CDR3 reads TGTGCCAGCAGCCATGCGAGCGGGGGAAACAATGAGCAGTTCTTC. This chain uses TRBV3-1 with TRBJ2-1, with 8 nucleotides matching TRBD2. The junction had 6 bases not matched to a gene; V was cut back by 3 bases and J by 5 bases. The CDR3 extends over 15 amino acids. The germline V gene has CDR1 LGHDT and CDR2 YNNKEL (reference sequence).